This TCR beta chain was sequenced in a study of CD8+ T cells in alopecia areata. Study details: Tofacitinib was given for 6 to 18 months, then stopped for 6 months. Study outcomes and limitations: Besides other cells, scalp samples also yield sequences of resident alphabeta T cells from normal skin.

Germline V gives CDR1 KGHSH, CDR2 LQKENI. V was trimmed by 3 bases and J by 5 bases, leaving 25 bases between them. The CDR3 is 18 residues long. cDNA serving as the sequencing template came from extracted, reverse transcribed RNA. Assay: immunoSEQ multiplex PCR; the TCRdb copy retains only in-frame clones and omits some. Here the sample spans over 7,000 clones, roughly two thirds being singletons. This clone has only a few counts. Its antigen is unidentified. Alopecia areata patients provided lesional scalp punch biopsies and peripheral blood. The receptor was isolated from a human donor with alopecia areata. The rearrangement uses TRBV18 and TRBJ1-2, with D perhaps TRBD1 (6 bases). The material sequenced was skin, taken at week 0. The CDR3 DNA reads TGTGCCAGCTCACCGTCCGAAAATCTAGGGGGGGGTCGATATGGCTACACCTTC. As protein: CASSPSENLGGGRYGYTF.